Below, 2 T cell receptor beta chains from the same sample are listed, as sequenced in a study of blood T cell repertoires in COVID-19. Assay used: immunoSEQ multiplex PCR; TCRdb lists only in-frame clones, some missing. Of almost 400,000 clones in the sample, about 89% are singletons; the top ten hold about 2.1%. Material for sequencing was peripheral blood. The receptors here all came from a woman aged 60 to 75 with COVID-19, enrolled during active disease.

The chain is built from TRBV15 and TRBJ2-1, with 7 bases matching TRBD2. Trimming took 1 base from V and 3 from J; bases not matched to a gene: 24. CDR3 size: 22 residues. Germline CDR1 is LNHNV and CDR2 is YYDKDF (reference sequence). As DNA, the CDR3 is TGTGCCACCAGCAGAGGCCTAGGGGCTAGCGGTATGGGCTTCATGGGCTACAATGAGCAGTTCTTC. Translating gives CATSRGLGASGMGFMGYNEQFF.

This chain links TRBV28 with TRBJ1-4, with TRBD1 identical over 9 bases. V was clipped by 5 bases and J by 2 bases; unmatched bases: 9. The germline gives CDR1 MDHEN, CDR2 SYDVKM. CDR3 length equals 17 residues. The CDR3 reads CASSPGTGSFTNEKLFF. The CDR3, as DNA: TGTGCCAGCAGTCCCGGGACAGGGAGTTTTACTAATGAAAAACTGTTTTTT.